What follows is one TCR beta chain and its context. This specimen comes from a study of OX40 agonist ivuxolimab in advanced cancers. Study summary: Patients received ivuxolimab, an agonistic anti-OX40 (CD134) antibody. Of mixed ages from 23 to 79 and averaging about 60 years, the group was almost 85% male.

Libraries were prepared by immunoSEQ multiplex PCR; TCRdb keeps only in-frame clonotypes and omits some of them. In the table there are 35,000 to 50,000 clones, 88% of which are singletons. V lost 5 bases to trimming and J lost 3 bases; unmatched junction nucleotides: 4. CDR1 and CDR2 (germline): SGHVS, FNYEAQ. There are 14 residues in the CDR3. This material consisted of CD4+ or CD8+ T cells sorted from blood, taken in a trial of the OX40 agonist ivuxolimab. The chain employs TRBV7-6 and TRBJ2-5; TRBD1 agrees at 9 bases. The TCR was taken from an adult with an advanced solid tumor such as melanoma, head and neck, liver or kidney cancer. CDR3 sequence (DNA): TGTGCCAGCAGCCCCGGGACAGGGAAAGAGACCCAGTACTTC. Its protein is CASSPGTGKETQYF.